These 31 T cell receptor beta chains were all obtained from the same sample, sequenced in a study of cytomegalovirus exposure and HLA in healthy donors. Produced via immunoSEQ multiplex PCR; TCRdb's table is partial and in-frame only. Counted here are 230,000 or so clones, almost 90% occurring once; the ten biggest clones make up roughly 2.8%. Sequences were obtained from PBMCs. These receptor sequences come from a woman between 18 and 29 years old in good health and CMV-seronegative.

This chain joins TRBV6-6 and TRBJ1-2; no clear D. Germline CDR1 is MNHNY and CDR2 is SVGAGI (reference sequence). This CDR3 contains 13 residues. Trimming took off 7 bases at V and 4 bases at J, with 13 bases between the two ends. The CDR3 sequence is CASTTGSLYGYTF. The CDR3 DNA is TGTGCCAGCACGACGGGAAGCCTCTATGGCTACACCTTC.

V gene TRBV19 combines with J gene TRBJ1-2, with unresolved D. Between the trimmed V and J ends, which lost 2 bases and 5 bases, there was a span of 24 bases. This CDR3 has 18 residues. Germline CDR1 reads LNHDA; CDR2 reads SQIVND (reference sequence). The CDR3 protein is CASSISQRRLPHSYGYTF. DNA for the CDR3: TGTGCCAGTAGTATATCCCAAAGGAGACTACCCCACAGTTATGGCTACACCTTC.

The chain carries TRBV18 and TRBJ2-7; tentatively, D is TRBD2 (6 bases). This CDR3 region has 16 residues. Germline values: CDR1 KGHSH, CDR2 LQKENI. The V and J ends lost 5 bases and 2 bases respectively, with 19 bases between them. The chain's CDR3 is CASSSLSGSYPYEQYF. The CDR3, as DNA: TGTGCCAGCTCATCACTTAGCGGTTCCTATCCCTACGAGCAGTACTTC.

The rearrangement uses TRBV6-1 and TRBJ1-5; TRBD1 is a possible D gene (6 bases). The CDR3 totals 16 residues. The ends were cut back, 2 bases at V and 3 bases at J, with 14 bases in the middle. CDR1 is MNHNS and CDR2 is SASEGT in the germline V gene. The CDR3 protein is CASSEWGRDNNQPQHF. In DNA form, the CDR3 reads TGTGCCAGCAGTGAATGGGGCCGGGACAACAATCAGCCCCAGCATTTT.

Here the CDR3 reads CASSLGTGSYNEQFF. CDR3 coding DNA: TGTGCCAGCAGCCTAGGGACTGGATCCTACAATGAGCAGTTCTTC. J is TRBJ2-1 and V is TRBV11-3; a weak D match, TRBD2 (6 bases). From germline, CDR1 is SGHNT and CDR2 YENEEA. Trimming took 5 bases from V and 1 from J, leaving 12 bases between them. The CDR3 loop spans 15 amino acids.

The J gene is TRBJ2-1, the V gene TRBV6-5; perhaps TRBD1 as D (5 bases). V was clipped by 0 bases and J by 4 bases, with 10 bases between them. CDR3 length: 15 amino acids. Looked up from germline, CDR1 is MNHEY and CDR2 is SVGAGI. This chain's CDR3 is CASSYSRGRYNEQFF. Written as DNA, the CDR3 is TGTGCCAGCAGTTACTCAAGGGGTCGGTACAATGAGCAGTTCTTC.

The chain links TRBV28 to TRBJ2-7; the D is unclear. V shed 5 bases and J shed 0 bases, with 14 bases lying between them. This CDR3 has 15 residues. Per the germline V gene, CDR1 is MDHEN and CDR2 is SYDVKM. CDR3 coding DNA: TGTGCCAGCAGTCACCGTCTGGCTAGCTCCTACGAGCAGTACTTC. Its translation is CASSHRLASSYEQYF.

This chain joins TRBV27 and TRBJ2-1, with TRBD2 identical over 8 bases. With 3 bases clipped from V and 3 bases from J, the junction kept 7 bases outside the gene matches. The germline V gene encodes CDR1 MNHEY and CDR2 SMNVEV (reference sequence). This CDR3 comprises 16 residues. CDR3 loop: CASSLRVAGIYNEQFF. CDR3 nucleotide sequence: TGTGCCAGCAGTTTGCGGGTAGCGGGGATCTACAATGAGCAGTTCTTC.

V is TRBV2 and J is TRBJ2-2; the match to TRBD2 covers 9 bases. Germline V gene data show CDR1 as SNHLY and CDR2 as FYNNEI. The V and J ends lost 2 bases and 8 bases, in that order; junction bases with no gene match: 3. This CDR3 is built from 14 residues. The CDR3 here is CASSERLAGGELFF. CDR3 in DNA: TGTGCCAGCAGTGAAAGGCTAGCGGGAGGGGAGCTGTTTTTT.

The rearrangement uses TRBV19 and TRBJ2-1, with 8 bases aligning to TRBD2. J gave up 1 base and V 4 bases, and 6 bases lay outside the gene matches. CDR1 LNHDA and CDR2 SQIVND come from the germline V gene (reference sequence). The CDR3 loop spans 16 amino acids. The CDR3 region has the DNA TGTGCCAGTAGTAGTCCCAGCGGGAGTTCCTACAATGAGCAGTTCTTC. It yields the protein CASSSPSGSSYNEQFF.

The chain employs TRBV4-1 and TRBJ2-7; D possibly corresponds to TRBD2 (6 bases). The CDR3 length is 21 residues. Germline V gene data show CDR1 as MGHRA and CDR2 as YSYEKL. V lost 0 bases and J lost 3, with 30 bases in between. The DNA of the CDR3 is TGCGCCAGCAGCCAAGAGGGAACGAAGATAGCTACCTCCGGCGGGGACTACGAGCAGTACTTC. This encodes CASSQEGTKIATSGGDYEQYF.

CDR3 residues: CASSPPKLPGQGFTYYNEQFF. The CDR3 DNA reads as TGTGCCAGCTCGCCCCCTAAACTTCCGGGACAGGGGTTCACATACTACAATGAGCAGTTCTTC. The chain combines TRBV18 with TRBJ2-1, with 10 positions matching TRBD1. With V trimmed by 6 bases and J by 3 bases, 23 bases remained unmatched. The CDR3 covers 21 residues. Germline V gene data show CDR1 as KGHSH and CDR2 as LQKENI. Together with reference TRBV18 and TRBJ2-1, the CDR3 gives the full variable domain: NAGVMQNPRHLVRRRGQEARLRCSPMKGHSHVYWYRQLPEEGLKFMVYLQKENIIDESGMPKERFSAEFPKEGPSILRIQQVVRGDSAAYFCASSPPKLPGQGFTYYNEQFFGPGTRLTVL.

The chain has TRBV4-2 and TRBJ1-1, with D tentatively TRBD1 (5 bases). CDR1 is LGHNA and CDR2 is YNFKEQ in the germline V gene. The germline V and J ends were trimmed by 0 bases and 8 bases, with 16 bases remaining between them. This CDR3 contains 15 residues. CDR3 in DNA: TGTGCCAGCAGCCAAGATCACTCGAGACAGCCGGAAGCTTTCTTT. This sequence encodes CASSQDHSRQPEAFF.

The rearrangement links TRBV7-8 to TRBJ1-1, with TRBD1 as a possible D gene (5 bases). Trimming pared 4 bases from V and 2 bases from J, leaving 8 bases between. This CDR3 has 13 residues. CDR1 is SGHVS, CDR2 FQNEAQ, per germline. The CDR3 protein is CASSWGRNTEAFF. DNA of the CDR3: TGTGCCAGCAGCTGGGGCAGAAACACTGAAGCTTTCTTT.

Notes on this clone: The same CDR3 is also encoded by other DNA sequences in this sample. The rearrangement uses TRBV6-5 and TRBJ2-7; D is possibly TRBD2 (5 bases). Germline CDR1 MNHEY, CDR2 SVGAGI. The length of the CDR3 is 13 residues. Trimming pared 2 bases from V and 1 base from J, leaving 6 bases between. CDR3 sequence reads: CASSYAGSYEQYF. The CDR3, as DNA: TGTGCCAGCAGTTACGCGGGTTCCTACGAGCAGTACTTC.

The chain combines TRBV4-2 with TRBJ2-1, with TRBD2 identical over 12 bases. V was clipped by 2 bases and J by 7 bases; unmatched bases: 3. The CDR3 spans 15 residues. CDR1 and CDR2 from the germline V gene are LGHNA and YNFKEQ. Here the CDR3 DNA reads TGTGCCAGCAGCCAACTAGCGGGAGGGAGGAATGAGCAGTTCTTC. This gives the protein CASSQLAGGRNEQFF.

This chain joins TRBV27 and TRBJ2-2; 10 nucleotides line up with TRBD1. Trimming cost V 6 bases and J 6 bases; bases outside gene matches: 7. Germline V gene sequence: CDR1 MNHEY, CDR2 SMNVEV (reference sequence). This CDR3 is built from 15 residues. In DNA form, the CDR3 reads TGTGCCAGCAGGCCAGAGACAGGGGGCCCCGGGGAGCTGTTTTTT. Residues: CASRPETGGPGELFF.

The chain links TRBV4-2 to TRBJ2-2, with D possibly being TRBD2 (6 bases). CDR3 length: 17 amino acids. Germline V gives CDR1 LGHNA, CDR2 YNFKEQ. Trimming removed 1 base at V and 3 bases at J, with 15 bases between. The CDR3 here is CASSQARRGWHTGELFF. The CDR3 DNA is TGTGCCAGCAGCCAAGCGAGGAGGGGTTGGCACACCGGGGAGCTGTTTTTT.

A few counts support this clone. V is TRBV6-1 and J is TRBJ2-7; 12 bases align to TRBD1. Germline CDR1 and CDR2: MNHNS and SASEGT. With 4 bases clipped from V and 5 bases from J, the junction kept 6 bases outside the gene matches. CDR3 size: 15 residues. The CDR3 sequence: CASSVSGTGGNEQYF. CDR3 coding DNA: TGTGCCAGCAGTGTCTCTGGGACAGGGGGCAACGAGCAGTACTTC.

V and J are TRBV2 and TRBJ2-3; 8 positions match TRBD2. The CDR3 extends over 14 amino acids. The germline gives CDR1 SNHLY, CDR2 FYNNEI. The J segment lost 4 bases and the V segment lost 4 bases, leaving 4 bases of the junction unmatched. Here the CDR3 reads CASSVGRGADTQYF. The CDR3 DNA sequence: TGTGCCAGCAGTGTCGGGAGGGGGGCAGATACGCAGTATTTT.

CDR3 in DNA: TGCGCCAGCAGCTTGGAGGCAGGGATGGACGAGCAGTACTTC. As protein: CASSLEAGMDEQYF. The rearrangement joins TRBV5-1 to TRBJ2-7; possibly TRBD1 for D (5 bases). The CDR3 is made up of 14 amino acids. Germline V gives CDR1 SGHRS, CDR2 YFSETQ. Trimming shortened V by 0 bases and J by 5 bases, and 12 bases separated the two germline ends.

The J gene is TRBJ1-2, the V gene TRBV7-9; 9 nucleotides agree with TRBD1. The germline V gene encodes CDR1 SEHNR and CDR2 FQNEAQ (reference sequence). The V gene end was trimmed by 1 base and the J gene end by 8 bases; junction bases not matched to a gene: 11. The CDR3 contains 16 residues. CDR3 region: CASSLGHRGPNSGYTF. As DNA, the CDR3 is TGTGCCAGCAGCTTAGGTCACAGGGGGCCGAATTCCGGCTACACCTTC. Complete variable domain (other parts from reference TRBV7-9 and TRBJ1-2): DTGVSQNPRHKITKRGQNVTFRCDPISEHNRLYWYRQTLGQGPEFLTYFQNEAQLEKSRLLSDRFSAERPKGSFSTLEIQRTEQGDSAMYLCASSLGHRGPNSGYTFGSGTRLTVV.

V usage is TRBV15 and J usage is TRBJ2-2, with D possibly TRBD2 on 5 matching bases. Germline values: CDR1 LNHNV, CDR2 YYDKDF (reference sequence). Between the trimmed V and J ends, which lost 0 bases and 9 bases, there was a span of 8 bases. The CDR3 loop spans 13 amino acids. The CDR3 sequence is CATSRERRRELFF. In DNA form, the CDR3 reads TGTGCCACCAGCAGAGAAAGGAGGCGGGAGCTGTTTTTT.

The rearrangement joins TRBV27 to TRBJ2-7; 8 nucleotides line up with TRBD2. The V segment lost 6 bases and the J segment 7 bases; nucleotides outside the gene matches: 14. Germline CDR1 reads MNHEY; CDR2 reads SMNVEV (reference sequence). CDR3 size: 15 residues. CDR3: CASSDGSGKFMEQYF. The CDR3 DNA reads TGTGCCAGCAGCGACGGTAGCGGGAAGTTCATGGAGCAGTACTTC.

For the CDR3, the DNA is TGCGCCAGCAGCCAAGCCCATTCCGGGACTAGCGGTACCTACGAGCAGTACTTC. This gives the protein CASSQAHSGTSGTYEQYF. The chain carries TRBV4-1 and TRBJ2-7, with 11 bases aligning to TRBD2. In germline, CDR1 is MGHRA, CDR2 YSYEKL. The CDR3 is 18 amino acids. J was trimmed by 2 bases and V by 1 base; bases with no gene match: 10.

The rearrangement links TRBV5-4 to TRBJ2-7; 8 bases match TRBD1. The junction had 5 bases not matched to a gene; V was cut back by 0 bases and J by 6 bases. CDR3 size: 14 residues. Per the germline V gene, CDR1 is SGHNT and CDR2 is YYREEE (reference sequence). The CDR3 region has the DNA TGTGCCAGCAGCTTGGAGGGCAGGGGGCGCGAGCAGTACTTC. Translating it yields CASSLEGRGREQYF.

This rearrangement joins TRBV4-1 to TRBJ1-1, with D possibly TRBD1 on 6 matching bases. This CDR3 is 15 amino acids long. The germline gives CDR1 MGHRA, CDR2 YSYEKL. Trimming removed 0 bases from V and 0 bases from J, with 8 bases in between. CDR3 bases: TGCGCCAGCAGCCAAGAGGCAGGGGTGAACACTGAAGCTTTCTTT. Translated, it gives CASSQEAGVNTEAFF.

Points on this clone: The same CDR3 also results from other DNA sequences found in this sample. V is TRBV4-1 and J is TRBJ2-3; TRBD2 is a possible D gene (5 bases). The V end was cut by 4 bases, the J end by 1 base, with 18 bases between. Germline CDR1 and CDR2: MGHRA and YSYEKL. This CDR3 region has 17 residues. The CDR3 DNA sequence: TGCGCCAGCAGCCTTTCACCGGTAGGACTTCGCACAGATACGCAGTATTTT. It yields the protein CASSLSPVGLRTDTQYF.

V is TRBV4-1 and J is TRBJ1-5, with 9 positions matching TRBD1. V lost 4 bases to trimming and J lost 5 bases; unmatched junction nucleotides: 18. Germline V lookup: CDR1 MGHRA, CDR2 YSYEKL. CDR3 size: 19 residues. CDR3 sequence reads: CASSPSSLVGQGLYQPQHF. DNA for the CDR3: TGCGCCAGCAGCCCCTCGTCGTTAGTGGGACAGGGATTATATCAGCCCCAGCATTTT.

V and J are TRBV5-1 and TRBJ2-7; 7 nucleotides match TRBD1. V trimming: 0 bases; J trimming: 6 bases; junction bases outside the gene matches: 12. This CDR3 spans 16 amino acids. Germline loops: CDR1 SGHRS, CDR2 YFSETQ. CDR3 nucleotides: TGCGCCAGCAGCTTGGCCGTGAGGGGGCGAGGGACCGAGCAGTACTTC. It codes for CASSLAVRGRGTEQYF.

The chain combines TRBV7-9 with TRBJ2-6; 7 bases fit TRBD1. The CDR3 is 17 amino acids. The germline gives CDR1 SEHNR, CDR2 FQNEAQ (reference sequence). Trimming removed 5 bases from V and 1 base from J; junction bases left unmatched: 8. The CDR3, as DNA: TGTGCCAGCAGCCGATTAAAGGGGGCGTCTGGGGCCAACGTCCTGACTTTC. Its protein is CASSRLKGASGANVLTF.